This T cell receptor (beta chain) was documented in a study of blood T cell repertoires in COVID-19. Study background: COVID-19 samples, acute and convalescent, were from the United States, Italy and Spain. Nucleic acid was either cDNA or gDNA, and it came from T cells, B-cell-depleted T cells, or PBMCs.

Original processing notes: Amplification of reference gene primers provided the estimated nucleated cell counts. Some clones are missing from TCRdb's copy, which holds only in-frame ones; the method was immunoSEQ multiplex PCR. D and trimming were read from the DNA, whereas the V and J calls and clone size are those reported in that table. The sample carries 150,000 to 200,000 clones, 85% recorded once. The germline V gene has CDR1 LGHNA and CDR2 YNFKEQ. V was shortened by 1 base and J by 5 bases, with 8 bases between the two germline ends. The CDR3 sequence is 13 residues long. Specimen: peripheral blood. The sequence came from a human donor with acute or convalescent COVID-19. The donor label of this sample is uncertain. The rearrangement uses TRBV4-2 and TRBJ2-5, with a possible D match to TRBD1 (6 bases). For the CDR3, the DNA is TGTGCCAGCAGCCAAGCTCAGGGGGAGACCCAGTACTTC. Encoded protein: CASSQAQGETQYF.